This T cell receptor beta chain was captured in a study of T cell responses to AZD1222 COVID-19 vaccine. Study-wide results and limits: Researchers report vaccine-associated CD4 TCRs spanning spike, with dominance at 160-218 and 743-854. Targets within unmutated variant regions were reportedly found for nearly half of spike-specific TCRs. White British donors predominated, females outnumbered males, and clonal diversity was possibly underestimated. Spike-specific TCR breadth and depth grew following two AZD1222 doses.

The CDR3 totals 13 residues. The V end lost 7 bases, the J end lost 6 bases, and 13 bases lay between the germline ends. The germline V gene encodes CDR1 LNHDA and CDR2 SQIVND (reference sequence). Clones were sequenced by immunoSEQ multiplex PCR, and TCRdb holds only the in-frame ones, with some missing. Of tens of thousands of clones in the sample, approximately 90% are singletons; the top ten hold under 30%. Turning to this clone: Its antigen is still unknown.

This receptor was obtained from an adult who received the AZD1222 COVID-19 vaccine. The chain combines TRBV19 with TRBJ1-5; D ambiguous. Sequencing was performed on peripheral blood, taken 28 days after the second AZD1222 dose. For the CDR3, the DNA is TGTGCCAGTACCGTCGGACGGTTTCAGCCCCAGCATTTT. It translates to CASTVGRFQPQHF.